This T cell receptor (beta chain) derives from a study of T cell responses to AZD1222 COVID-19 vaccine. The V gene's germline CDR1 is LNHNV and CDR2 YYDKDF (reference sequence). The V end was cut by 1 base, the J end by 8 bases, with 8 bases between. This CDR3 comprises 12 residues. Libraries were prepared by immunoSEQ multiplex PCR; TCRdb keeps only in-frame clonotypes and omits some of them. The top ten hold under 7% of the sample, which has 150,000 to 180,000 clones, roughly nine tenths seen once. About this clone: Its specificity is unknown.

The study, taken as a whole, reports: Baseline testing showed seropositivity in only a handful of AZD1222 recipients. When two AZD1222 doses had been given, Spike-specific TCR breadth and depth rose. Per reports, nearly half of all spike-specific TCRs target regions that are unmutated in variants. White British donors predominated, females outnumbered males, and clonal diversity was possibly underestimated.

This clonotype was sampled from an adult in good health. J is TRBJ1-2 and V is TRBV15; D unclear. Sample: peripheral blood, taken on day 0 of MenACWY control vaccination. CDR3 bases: TGTGCCACCAGCAGAGGCACGGGGGGCTACACCTTC. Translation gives CATSRGTGGYTF.